These 25 T cell receptor beta chains were all obtained from the same sample, sequenced in a study of immune characterization of retroperitoneal liposarcoma. TCRdb passed the PCR reads through MiXCR, listing each CDR3 protein once. Of more than 9,000 distinct CDR3 sequences listed, roughly a third are singletons. Sequenced sample: tumor tissue. The receptors stem from a male donor with retroperitoneal liposarcoma.

The CDR3 bases are TGTGCCAGCAGTTTAGACAGACTAGAACGTGAGCAGTTCTTC. It encodes CASSLDRLEREQFF. The rearrangement joins TRBV27 to TRBJ2-1; D perhaps matches TRBD2 (6 bases). Trimming cost V 2 bases and J 9 bases, with 14 bases left between them. The CDR3 runs to 14 residues. The germline gives CDR1 MNHEY, CDR2 SMNVEV (reference sequence).

This sequence joins TRBV6-1 and TRBJ2-3, with 8 bases aligning to TRBD1. The J segment lost 8 bases and the V segment lost 7 bases, leaving 5 bases of the junction unmatched. Germline assignment: CDR1 MNHNS and CDR2 SASEGT. This CDR3 has 12 residues. Written as DNA, the CDR3 is TGTGCCAGCAACCCAGGGGGCAGTACGCAGTATTTT. Translated: CASNPGGSTQYF.

V gene TRBV27 combines with J gene TRBJ2-1; TRBD2 aligns across 12 bases. The J call may be in error: the DNA end matches TRBJ2-5 better. This CDR3 comprises 17 residues. CDR1 and CDR2 from the germline V gene are MNHEY and SMNVEV (reference sequence). In nucleotides, the CDR3 is TGTGCCAGCAGAAGACTAGCGGGAGATCCCATACAAGAGACCCAGTACTTC. It yields the protein CASRRLAGDPIQETQYF.

In its sample, this clonotype ranks as medium-sized. The CDR3 region is CASSLGAPGGGYEQFF. In DNA form, the CDR3 reads TGTGCCAGCAGCTTAGGGGCCCCAGGGGGGGGCTACGAGCAGTTCTTC. The genes are TRBV7-2 and TRBJ2-1; D might be TRBD1 or TRBD2, each matching 7 bases. The germline CDR1 and CDR2 sequences are SGHTA and FQGNSA. This CDR3 has 16 residues. V gave up 1 base and J gave up 10 bases, with 20 bases separating them.

This clonotype was recorded once. This chain links TRBV11-2 with TRBJ2-5, with no clear D. The assigned J gene may be wrong: the sequence end matches TRBJ2-7 better. CDR1 is SGHAT and CDR2 is FQNNGV in the germline V gene. The CDR3 is 12 amino acids. The CDR3 loop is CASSASVSEQYF. The CDR3, as DNA: TGTGCCAGCAGCGCCTCGGTGAGCGAGCAGTACTTC.

This chain joins TRBV10-1 and TRBJ2-3, with TRBD2 as a possible D gene (6 bases). This CDR3 comprises 13 residues. Trimming removed 3 bases at V and 4 bases at J, with 8 bases between. The V gene's germline CDR1 is WNHNN and CDR2 SYGVQD (reference sequence). The CDR3 region has the DNA TGCGCCAGCAGTGAAAGGGAGGCAGATACGCAGTATTTT. This sequence encodes CASSEREADTQYF.

V and J are TRBV27 and TRBJ2-5; D is unresolved. The CDR3 totals 12 residues. Looked up from germline, CDR1 is MNHEY and CDR2 is SMNVEV (reference sequence). Trimming removed 8 bases at V and 1 base at J, with 8 bases between. The CDR3, as DNA: TGTGCCAGCGGACGGATCCAAGAGACCCAGTACTTC. Translating it yields CASGRIQETQYF.

This clonotype was counted between two and nine times. The chain couples TRBV27 to TRBJ2-3, with 9 nucleotides matching TRBD2. Germline CDR1 and CDR2: MNHEY and SMNVEV (reference sequence). V lost 6 bases, J lost 0 bases, and 16 bases stayed unmatched. This CDR3 spans 19 amino acids. Here the CDR3 DNA reads TGTGCCAGCAGAGCCACGGGGCTAGCGGGACAGTCTAGCACAGATACGCAGTATTTT. Protein: CASRATGLAGQSSTDTQYF.

This clonotype was picked up one time. This could be a read error, since a much larger clone is one nucleotide away. The chain links TRBV6-1 to TRBJ2-1; 7 bases fit TRBD2. The end of the DNA fits TRBJ2-7 better, so the J call may be wrong. This CDR3 has 15 amino acids. Germline loops: CDR1 MNHNS, CDR2 SASEGT. As DNA, the CDR3 is TGTGCCAGCAGTGAAGCTGGGAGGGGCGGCTACGAGCAGTACTTC. It codes for CASSEAGRGGYEQYF.

The rearrangement uses TRBV6-6 and TRBJ1-5, with D perhaps TRBD1 (5 bases). The CDR3 contains 14 residues. Trimming shortened V by 6 bases and J by 0 bases, and 9 bases separated the two germline ends. CDR1 and CDR2 (germline): MNHNY, SVGAGI (reference sequence). The CDR3 DNA reads as TGTGCCAGCAGGGGACGGAATAGCAATCAGCCCCAGCATTTT. Translation gives CASRGRNSNQPQHF.

This clonotype was seen repeatedly, ten times or more. CDR3 bases: TGTGCCAGCAGTGAAAATGAAGCTTTCTTT. This sequence encodes CASSENEAFF. The chain couples TRBV6-1 to TRBJ1-1; D uncertain. This CDR3 has 10 residues. Germline CDR1 and CDR2: MNHNS and SASEGT. V was cut by 2 bases and J by 7 bases, with 2 bases left in between.

The CDR3, as DNA: TGTGCCAGTTCGGGACAGGGGGCCAGAGGGTCACCCCTCCACTTT. Translating gives CASSGQGARGSPLHF. This rearrangement joins TRBV7-8 to TRBJ1-6; 12 bases are shared with TRBD1. After removal of 9 bases from V and 10 bases from J, the junction contained 10 bases not matched to a gene. CDR3 length equals 15 residues. Per germline, CDR1 SGHVS and CDR2 FQNEAQ.

The chain has TRBV6-1 and TRBJ2-1; 15 bases match TRBD2. The CDR3 sequence is 16 residues long. Germline V gene sequence: CDR1 MNHNS, CDR2 SASEGT. V was pared by 6 bases and J by 15 bases, with 15 bases of the junction left unmatched. The CDR3 region has the DNA TGTGCCAGCAGACCTAGCGGACTAGCGGGAGGGTACTCACTGTTCTTC. Translating gives CASRPSGLAGGYSLFF.

The V call is TRBV27, the J call TRBJ2-3, with D perhaps matching TRBD1 (6 bases). CDR1 is MNHEY, CDR2 SMNVEV, per germline (reference sequence). CDR3 size: 17 residues. V was pared by 2 bases and J by 0 bases, with 15 bases between. CDR3 in DNA: TGTGCCAGCAGTTTAGCCAAAACCAGGGGAAGCACAGATACGCAGTATTTT. Translating gives CASSLAKTRGSTDTQYF.

This clonotype was recorded a few times. This rearrangement joins TRBV12-3 or TRBV12-4 to TRBJ2-1; D gene unclear. This CDR3 spans 13 amino acids. Trimming left V 3 bases short and J 5 bases short, with 8 bases between. CDR3 DNA sequence: TGTGCCAGCAGTTTTTTGACGGACAATGAGCAGTTCTTC. Protein: CASSFLTDNEQFF.

This clonotype was seen more than once but under ten times. V gene TRBV6-1 combines with J gene TRBJ2-1, with 10 positions matching TRBD2. CDR3 length: 15 residues. The junction had 5 bases not matched to a gene; V was cut back by 7 bases and J by 2 bases. Germline CDR1 is MNHNS and CDR2 is SASEGT. The CDR3 sequence: CASNGLAEAYNEQFF. CDR3 DNA: TGTGCCAGCAATGGACTAGCGGAGGCCTACAATGAGCAGTTCTTC.

This clonotype was seen only a few times. The chain uses TRBV12-3 or TRBV12-4 and TRBJ2-5; possible D gene TRBD1, 6 bases. Trimming left V 1 base short and J 11 bases short, with 11 bases between. The CDR3 contains 12 residues. The CDR3 DNA reads as TGTGCCAGCAGTTTAGAGGGGGTTGAGCAGTACTTC. This encodes CASSLEGVEQYF.

This clonotype was recorded a few times. The chain's CDR3 is CASRLQGAKETQFF. The DNA for the CDR3 is TGTGCCAGCAGACTACAGGGGGCCAAAGAGACCCAGTTCTTC. The chain uses TRBV6-1 and TRBJ2-1, with 9 positions matching TRBD1. The CDR3 has 14 residues. V shed 6 bases and J 13 bases; nucleotides not matched to a gene: 13. Germline loops: CDR1 MNHNS, CDR2 SASEGT.

The chain recombines TRBV7-6 with TRBJ2-1, with D unresolved. The end of the DNA is better explained by TRBJ2-7, so the J call may be wrong. The germline gives CDR1 SGHVS, CDR2 FNYEAQ. The CDR3 has 13 amino acids. In nucleotides, the CDR3 is TGTGCCAGCAGCTTAGGCTGGCCCAATGAGCAGTACTTC. Its protein is CASSLGWPNEQYF.

A few counts support this clonotype. The chain uses TRBV6-1 and TRBJ2-5, with TRBD1 matching over 8 bases. Gene TRBJ2-1 matches the end of the DNA better, so the J call may be wrong. CDR1 and CDR2 from the germline V gene are MNHNS and SASEGT. The CDR3 extends over 15 amino acids. The chain's CDR3 is CASSDGTGRGWEQFF. CDR3 coding DNA: TGTGCCAGCAGTGACGGGACAGGTAGAGGATGGGAGCAGTTCTTC.

The chain links TRBV6-1 to TRBJ2-7; 8 bases are shared with TRBD2. Looked up from germline, CDR1 is MNHNS and CDR2 is SASEGT. The V and J ends lost 2 bases and 0 bases, in that order; junction bases with no gene match: 3. The CDR3 runs to 15 residues. CDR3 nucleotides: TGTGCCAGCAGTGAATCGGGAGGGAGCTCCTACGAGCAGTACTTC. This gives the protein CASSESGGSSYEQYF.

This clonotype was picked up a small number of times. The rearrangement links TRBV4-3 to TRBJ2-4; D call uncertain. The CDR3 has 15 residues. The ends were cut back, 0 bases at V and 13 bases at J, with 19 bases in the middle. CDR1 is LGHNA, CDR2 YSLEER, per germline. CDR3 sequence reads: CASSQDAPAYNEQYF. The CDR3 DNA sequence: TGCGCCAGCAGCCAAGATGCACCCGCATACAATGAGCAGTACTTC.

The chain recombines TRBV27 with TRBJ2-1; no definite D call. Trimming took off 4 bases at V and 4 bases at J, with 8 bases between the two ends. The CDR3 extends over 13 amino acids. In germline, CDR1 is MNHEY, CDR2 SMNVEV (reference sequence). The CDR3 DNA reads as TGTGCCAGCAGTTCATCGGAGTACAATGAGCAGTTCTTC. Translated, it gives CASSSSEYNEQFF.

The chain recombines TRBV7-2 with TRBJ2-3; D is perhaps TRBD2 (5 bases). Trimming took off 6 bases at V and 5 bases at J, with 15 bases between the two ends. The CDR3 runs 14 residues. Germline V gene data show CDR1 as SGHTA and CDR2 as FQGNSA. The DNA for the CDR3 is TGTGCCAGCAGGGTCGGCGGGTTTGGAGATACGCAGTATTTT. This translates into CASRVGGFGDTQYF.

The CDR3 sequence: CASSLAAGANEQFF. CDR3 in DNA: TGTGCCAGCAGCTTAGCGGCGGGAGCCAATGAGCAGTTCTTC. This chain joins TRBV7-2 and TRBJ2-1; 7 bases fit TRBD2. Per germline, CDR1 SGHTA and CDR2 FQGNSA. V trimming: 0 bases; J trimming: 6 bases; junction bases outside the gene matches: 2. This CDR3 comprises 14 residues.